Below, 32 T cell receptor beta chains from the same sample are listed, as sequenced in a study of PD-L1 blockade in urothelial cancer. Using immunoSEQ multiplex PCR, the repertoire was profiled, and TCRdb retains in-frame clones only, with some absent. Here the sample spans fewer than 30,000 clones, almost 85% being singletons. The starting material was PBMCs, obtained around atezolizumab (anti-PD-L1) treatment. The source is a man between 65 and 85 years old with urothelial cancer.

The chain has TRBV10-3 and TRBJ2-5; D is possibly TRBD1 (5 bases). The germline CDR1 and CDR2 sequences are ENHRY and SYGVKD. The V and J ends lost 0 bases and 1 base respectively, with 12 bases between them. The CDR3 is 16 residues long. CDR3 nucleotides: TGTGCCATCAGTGAGTCAGCCAGGGTATTCCAAGAGACCCAGTACTTC. Amino acids: CAISESARVFQETQYF.

V is TRBV28 and J is TRBJ1-1; D call uncertain. Germline values: CDR1 MDHEN, CDR2 SYDVKM. Trimming removed 2 bases from V and 4 bases from J, with 8 bases in between. CDR3 length equals 13 residues. CDR3 in DNA: TGTGCCAGCAGTTTACGGGCGGGCACTGAAGCTTTCTTT. It is translated as CASSLRAGTEAFF.

This clone was observed a handful of times. CDR3 sequence (DNA): TGTGCCAGCAGCGAGAGGACAGGGGGGCTCGGGGAGCTGTTTTTT. It specifies CASSERTGGLGELFF. The J gene is TRBJ2-2, the V gene TRBV2; 10 bases map to TRBD1. With 6 bases clipped from V and 7 bases from J, the junction kept 8 bases outside the gene matches. Germline lookup yields CDR1 SNHLY and CDR2 FYNNEI. The CDR3 covers 15 residues.

The rearrangement uses TRBV5-5 and TRBJ2-1, with 11 positions matching TRBD1. Germline CDR1 SGHKS, CDR2 YYEKEE (reference sequence). The CDR3 runs 14 residues. The V gene end was trimmed by 4 bases and the J gene end by 7 bases; junction bases not matched to a gene: 4. The DNA of the CDR3 is TGTGCCAGCAGCGGATGGGACAGGGGGAATGAGCAGTTCTTC. This sequence encodes CASSGWDRGNEQFF. The full variable domain, in which reference TRBV5-5 and TRBJ2-1 provide the parts outside the CDR3, is DAGVTQSPTHLIKTRGQQVTLRCSPISGHKSVSWYQQVLGQGPQFIFQYYEKEERGRGNFPDRFSARQFPNYSSELNVNALLLGDSALYLCASSGWDRGNEQFFGPGTRLTVL.

The V call is TRBV5-4, the J call TRBJ1-1, with D hard to call. Germline values: CDR1 SGHNT, CDR2 YYREEE (reference sequence). Trimming removed 4 bases at V and 1 base at J, with 20 bases between. CDR3 length equals 17 residues. CDR3 nucleotide sequence: TGTGCCAGCAGCACGGACCGGGGTCGGCGGCAGAACACTGAAGCTTTCTTT. Protein sequence: CASSTDRGRRQNTEAFF.

The rearrangement uses TRBV2 and TRBJ1-5, with D hard to call. In germline, CDR1 is SNHLY, CDR2 FYNNEI. The V end was cut by 6 bases, the J end by 0 bases, with 6 bases between. This CDR3 spans 13 amino acids. CDR3 loop: CASRTTSNQPQHF. The CDR3 region has the DNA TGTGCCAGCAGAACTACTAGCAATCAGCCCCAGCATTTT.

The chain links TRBV7-3 to TRBJ2-3; 14 nucleotides match TRBD2. This CDR3 spans 22 amino acids. The V segment lost 5 bases and the J segment 2 bases; nucleotides outside the gene matches: 21. Germline V CDR1 and CDR2: SGHTA, FQGTGA. CDR3 in amino acids: CASSLYQRLGTSGGGDTDTQYF. The CDR3 DNA reads TGTGCCAGCAGCCTCTACCAACGGCTCGGGACTAGCGGGGGCGGCGACACAGATACGCAGTATTTT.

The genes are TRBV10-3 and TRBJ2-7; TRBD1 matches 7 bases. Germline CDR1 reads ENHRY; CDR2 reads SYGVKD. This CDR3 comprises 16 residues. V shed 3 bases and J 2 bases; nucleotides not matched to a gene: 10. For the CDR3, the DNA is TGTGCCATCAGTGACCCAATCGGACAGGTCGCCTACGAGCAGTACTTC. Translation gives CAISDPIGQVAYEQYF.

The chain combines TRBV11-3 with TRBJ2-7, with 8 bases fitting TRBD1. CDR3 size: 14 residues. In germline, CDR1 is SGHNT, CDR2 YENEEA. The ends lost 5 bases at V and 5 bases at J; junction bases unmatched: 8. This CDR3 is CASSLHGQGNEQYF. The CDR3 region has the DNA TGTGCCAGCAGCCTCCACGGACAGGGTAACGAGCAGTACTTC.

V is TRBV28 and J is TRBJ1-4, with D maybe TRBD1 (5 bases). CDR3 length: 18 residues. V lost 6 bases, J lost 0 bases, and 20 bases lay in between. Germline V gene sequence: CDR1 MDHEN, CDR2 SYDVKM. In DNA form, the CDR3 reads TGTGCCAGCAGATCCCCTTTGGGGGAGGCTACAACTAATGAAAAACTGTTTTTT. It translates to CASRSPLGEATTNEKLFF.

This chain joins TRBV19 and TRBJ1-1; maybe TRBD1 (5 bases). The length of the CDR3 is 16 residues. In germline, CDR1 is LNHDA, CDR2 SQIVND (reference sequence). V was clipped by 4 bases and J by 8 bases, with 23 bases between them. CDR3 in amino acids: CASSNSQPFINREAFF. CDR3 DNA sequence: TGTGCCAGTAGTAACTCCCAACCGTTTATAAACAGGGAAGCTTTCTTT.

V usage is TRBV29-1 and J usage is TRBJ2-2; possibly TRBD1 for D (6 bases). Trimming removed 3 bases from V and 4 bases from J, with 9 bases in between. Germline V gives CDR1 SQVTM, CDR2 ANQGSEA. This CDR3 contains 13 residues. The CDR3 DNA follows: TGCAGCGTTGACAGAGGGGGCACCGGGGAGCTGTTTTTT. It specifies CSVDRGGTGELFF.

The genes are TRBV11-2 and TRBJ2-7, with 12 bases aligning to TRBD2. Germline CDR1 reads SGHAT; CDR2 reads FQNNGV. The CDR3 has 15 residues. J was trimmed by 3 bases and V by 5 bases; bases with no gene match: 5. The CDR3 spells CASSPRTSGNYEQYF. The CDR3 nucleotides are TGTGCCAGCAGCCCCAGGACTAGCGGGAACTACGAGCAGTACTTC.

This clone was seen once. This chain uses TRBV28 with TRBJ1-5; 7 bases are shared with TRBD1. The CDR3 is 14 residues long. CDR1 is MDHEN and CDR2 is SYDVKM in the germline V gene. V lost 6 bases, J lost 3 bases, and 5 bases stayed unmatched. The CDR3 sequence is CASREGTDNQPQHF. The CDR3 nucleotides are TGTGCCAGCAGGGAAGGGACAGACAATCAGCCCCAGCATTTT.

DNA of the CDR3: TGCGCCAGCAGCCAAGAGACGGCTAGCGGGAGCCACGAGCAGTACTTC. Its translation: CASSQETASGSHEQYF. The chain couples TRBV4-1 to TRBJ2-7; TRBD2 matches at 10 bases. The germline CDR1 and CDR2 sequences are MGHRA and YSYEKL. This CDR3 spans 16 amino acids. Losses at the gene ends were 0 bases for V and 5 bases for J; bases not matched to a gene: 7.

The chain is built from TRBV5-6 and TRBJ1-3; possible D gene TRBD1, 6 bases. Germline CDR1 SGHDT, CDR2 YYEEEE. Trimming pared 4 bases from V and 2 bases from J, leaving 25 bases between. The CDR3 is made up of 19 amino acids. Here the CDR3 DNA reads TGTGCCAGCAGCGCCTTGAAAGATTGGGGGCGTACCGCTGGAAACACCATATATTTT. This codes for CASSALKDWGRTAGNTIYF.

This clone was found once. The chain is built from TRBV28 and TRBJ1-4; possibly TRBD1 for D (5 bases). Germline V gene sequence: CDR1 MDHEN, CDR2 SYDVKM. The length of the CDR3 is 16 residues. The ends were cut back, 5 bases at V and 3 bases at J, with 16 bases in the middle. The CDR3 DNA is TGTGCCAGCAGTGTGACCTGGGGCGCCTCTAATGAAAAACTGTTTTTT. Amino acids: CASSVTWGASNEKLFF.

V usage is TRBV28 and J usage is TRBJ2-7; 11 bases match TRBD2. The CDR3 covers 15 residues. The germline V gene encodes CDR1 MDHEN and CDR2 SYDVKM. The ends lost 5 bases at V and 1 base at J; junction bases unmatched: 4. CDR3 sequence (DNA): TGTGCCAGCAGTCCTCTAGCGGGAGGATCCTACGAGCAGTACTTC. As protein: CASSPLAGGSYEQYF.

The chain recombines TRBV15 with TRBJ2-1; maybe TRBD1 (6 bases). The CDR3 runs 14 residues. Deletions cut 0 bases from V and 13 bases from J, with 16 bases between. In germline, CDR1 is LNHNV, CDR2 YYDKDF (reference sequence). The chain's CDR3 is CATSRDLGGQRQFF. The CDR3, as DNA: TGTGCCACCAGCAGAGATCTCGGTGGACAGAGACAGTTCTTC.

Only one count was recorded for this clone. This chain joins TRBV28 and TRBJ1-5; 8 bases are a match to TRBD1. After removal of 4 bases from V and 7 bases from J, the junction contained 6 bases not matched to a gene. The germline V gene has CDR1 MDHEN and CDR2 SYDVKM. The CDR3 is 14 amino acids. CDR3 in amino acids: CASSSQGAGQPQHF. For the CDR3, the DNA is TGTGCCAGCAGTTCCCAGGGGGCTGGCCAGCCCCAGCATTTT.

The chain couples TRBV7-3 to TRBJ2-7; D perhaps matches TRBD1 (6 bases). The CDR3 contains 13 residues. Germline CDR1 is SGHTA and CDR2 is FQGTGA. Deletions cut 5 bases from V and 6 bases from J, with 14 bases between. The CDR3 coding sequence is TGTGCCAGCAGCACTTCGACAGGAACCGAGCAGTACTTC. It translates to CASSTSTGTEQYF.

The chain is built from TRBV27 and TRBJ1-2; tentatively, D is TRBD1 (6 bases). The ends were cut back, 3 bases at V and 7 bases at J, with 15 bases in the middle. From germline, CDR1 is MNHEY and CDR2 SMNVEV (reference sequence). The CDR3 length is 14 residues. The CDR3 region has the DNA TGTGCCAGCAGTTTCTGGTCCCTAGGGGGTGGCTACACCTTC. Encoded protein: CASSFWSLGGGYTF.

The chain combines TRBV5-1 with TRBJ2-2; 13 bases line up with TRBD2. In germline, CDR1 is SGHRS, CDR2 YFSETQ. The V and J ends lost 7 bases and 7 bases, in that order; junction bases with no gene match: 13. There are 17 residues in the CDR3. In DNA form, the CDR3 reads TGCGCCAGCGATAAGTCTCCGGGACTAGCGGGAAGCGGGGAGCTGTTTTTT. This sequence encodes CASDKSPGLAGSGELFF.

In this sample, this clone turned up a few times. The chain links TRBV7-9 to TRBJ1-1, with a tentative D call TRBD1 (6 bases). Germline CDR1 is SEHNR and CDR2 is FQNEAQ (reference sequence). V lost 4 bases to trimming and J lost 12 bases, with 18 bases between them. CDR3 length: 13 amino acids. Written as DNA, the CDR3 is TGTGCCAGCAGCTCAGAACAGGGCTCGGAAACTTTCTTT. It codes for CASSSEQGSETFF.

The chain is built from TRBV12-1 and TRBJ2-6; the table's D call, TRBD2, has no DNA check behind it. TRBV12-1 is classified as a pseudogene. The CDR3 is made up of 20 amino acids. CDR3 residues: CASSHWRGGEKSSGANVLTF. The CDR3 coding sequence is TGTGCCAGCAGCCATTGGAGGGGGGGGGAAAAAAGCTCTGGGGCCAACGTCCTGACTTTC.

This sequence joins TRBV4-1 and TRBJ1-2; 9 bases match TRBD1. Losses at the gene ends were 0 bases for V and 4 bases for J; bases not matched to a gene: 9. This CDR3 is built from 17 residues. Germline CDR1 MGHRA, CDR2 YSYEKL. For the CDR3, the DNA is TGCGCCAGCAGCCAAGATTGGGGGACAGGGATCGGCTATGGCTACACCTTC. Residues: CASSQDWGTGIGYGYTF.

V usage is TRBV10-3 and J usage is TRBJ2-1; 13 bases are shared with TRBD2. V shed 0 bases, J shed 8 bases, and the junction held 4 bases outside the gene matches. Germline lookup yields CDR1 ENHRY and CDR2 SYGVKD. CDR3 length: 16 residues. The DNA for the CDR3 is TGTGCCATCAGTGAGTCAGGGACTAGCGGGAATGATGAGCAGTTCTTC. Amino acid sequence: CAISESGTSGNDEQFF.

The chain is built from TRBV29-1 and TRBJ2-3; D ambiguous. CDR1 and CDR2 (germline): SQVTM, ANQGSEA. The CDR3 extends over 14 amino acids. V was clipped by 3 bases and J by 4 bases, with 14 bases between them. CDR3: CSVEASTVPDTQYF. In DNA form, the CDR3 reads TGCAGCGTTGAGGCTAGTACTGTGCCAGATACGCAGTATTTT.

The rearrangement uses TRBV19 and TRBJ1-2; D is undetermined. The V end lost 6 bases, the J end lost 8 bases, and 16 bases lay between the germline ends. This CDR3 region has 13 residues. The germline V gene encodes CDR1 LNHDA and CDR2 SQIVND (reference sequence). In DNA, the CDR3 is TGTGCCAGTAGGACCAAGAGGGATCCGGGCTACACCTTC. This translates into CASRTKRDPGYTF.

V gene TRBV28 combines with J gene TRBJ2-1; 14 positions match TRBD2. Germline CDR1 is MDHEN and CDR2 is SYDVKM. V shed 7 bases and J 6 bases; nucleotides not matched to a gene: 5. CDR3 length equals 15 residues. The CDR3 is CASKGLAGVVNEQFF. The CDR3 nucleotides are TGTGCCAGCAAGGGACTAGCGGGAGTGGTCAATGAGCAGTTCTTC.

This clone was counted a single time. The chain employs TRBV5-4 and TRBJ2-3; TRBD2 agrees at 7 bases. Germline V gives CDR1 SGHNT, CDR2 YYREEE (reference sequence). The CDR3 has 15 residues. Trimming cost V 0 bases and J 2 bases; bases outside gene matches: 3. In nucleotides, the CDR3 is TGTGCCAGCAGCTTGGCTAGCGGCGTCACAGATACGCAGTATTTT. The encoded protein is CASSLASGVTDTQYF.

The chain links TRBV19 to TRBJ2-5; TRBD1 agrees at 8 bases. This CDR3 comprises 14 residues. Germline-derived CDR1 and CDR2 are LNHDA and SQIVND (reference sequence). Trimming took 5 bases from V and 5 from J; bases not matched to a gene: 7. The CDR3 DNA sequence: TGTGCCAGTAGTCTTAGACAGGGGATGGAGACCCAGTACTTC. Protein: CASSLRQGMETQYF. The full variable domain, in which reference TRBV19 and TRBJ2-5 provide the parts outside the CDR3, is DGGITQSPKYLFRKEGQNVTLSCEQNLNHDAMYWYRQDPGQGLRLIYYSQIVNDFQKGDIAEGYSVSREKKESFPLTVTSAQKNPTAFYLCASSLRQGMETQYFGPGTRLLVL.